This is a list of T cell receptor beta chains from one sample in a study of blood T cell repertoires in COVID-19. Libraries were prepared by immunoSEQ multiplex PCR; TCRdb keeps only in-frame clonotypes and omits some of them. Of about 160,000 clones in the sample, about 85% were seen once. Source material: peripheral blood. These receptors all come from a man between 35 and 55 years old with acute or convalescent COVID-19. Each CDR3 is given with its conserved first and last residue. Each record gives: clone size, V gene, D gene, J gene, CDR3 DNA, CDR3 protein. The D gene is left open where the match is weak. Clone size is stated in some rows and not others, as once, few, many or a class when expanded.

clone_size: -
v_call: TRBV5-6
d_call: TRBD2
j_call: TRBJ2-1
cdr3_nt: TGTGCCAGCAGCTTAGTACGGCGGGGGGACTCTGGCAATGAGCAGTTCTTC
cdr3_aa: CASSLVRRGDSGNEQFF

clone_size: -
v_call: TRBV2
d_call: -
j_call: TRBJ1-2
cdr3_nt: TGTGCCAGCAGTGAATATGGGGCAATGAACTATGGCTACACCTTC
cdr3_aa: CASSEYGAMNYGYTF

clone_size: -
v_call: TRBV4-2
d_call: -
j_call: TRBJ2-3
cdr3_nt: TGTGCCAGCAGCCAAGTGATAGCAGGGGATACGCAGTATTTT
cdr3_aa: CASSQVIAGDTQYF

clone_size: -
v_call: TRBV3-1/TRBV3-2
d_call: TRBD2
j_call: TRBJ2-1
cdr3_nt: TGTGCCAGCAGCCAAGCAGGACTAGCGGGGGGGGTTGAGCAGTTCTTC
cdr3_aa: CASSQAGLAGGVEQFF

clone_size: once
v_call: TRBV6-1
d_call: TRBD1
j_call: TRBJ1-6
cdr3_nt: TGTGCCAGCAGTGGAAAAATTACAGGGGAGCTGGATTCACCCCTCCACTTT
cdr3_aa: CASSGKITGELDSPLHF

clone_size: -
v_call: TRBV7-3
d_call: TRBD2
j_call: TRBJ2-2
cdr3_nt: TGTGCCAGCAGCTTATCCGGGACTACTAAAACCGGGGAGCTGTTTTTT
cdr3_aa: CASSLSGTTKTGELFF

clone_size: -
v_call: TRBV3-1/TRBV3-2
d_call: -
j_call: TRBJ1-1
cdr3_nt: TGTGCCAGCAGCCAATCAGGGCTGGGCACTGAAGCTTTCTTT
cdr3_aa: CASSQSGLGTEAFF

clone_size: -
v_call: TRBV5-8
d_call: -
j_call: TRBJ1-6
cdr3_nt: TGTGCCAGCAACATTTGGGTTAAACAGGGAACGAATTCACCCCTCCACTTT
cdr3_aa: CASNIWVKQGTNSPLHF

clone_size: -
v_call: TRBV28
d_call: TRBD1
j_call: TRBJ1-2
cdr3_nt: TGTGCCAGCAGGCCCACAGGGGCGATCTATGGCTACACCTTC
cdr3_aa: CASRPTGAIYGYTF

clone_size: -
v_call: TRBV4-3
d_call: -
j_call: TRBJ2-5
cdr3_nt: TGCGCCAGCAGCCTGGACACTGCTGTACAGACCCAGTACTTC
cdr3_aa: CASSLDTAVQTQYF

clone_size: -
v_call: TRBV27
d_call: -
j_call: TRBJ2-2
cdr3_nt: TGTGCCAGCAGTTTAGGAGGGCTCCAGAACACCGGGGAGCTGTTTTTT
cdr3_aa: CASSLGGLQNTGELFF

clone_size: -
v_call: TRBV2
d_call: TRBD2
j_call: TRBJ2-7
cdr3_nt: TGTGCCAGCAGTGAGCCCGGGACTAGCGGGGCCCTGGCCTACGAGCAGTACTTC
cdr3_aa: CASSEPGTSGALAYEQYF

clone_size: -
v_call: TRBV7-2
d_call: -
j_call: TRBJ1-1
cdr3_nt: TGTGCCAGCAGCTTAGCCCGACAGCTGAACACTGAAGCTTTCTTT
cdr3_aa: CASSLARQLNTEAFF

clone_size: few
v_call: TRBV14
d_call: TRBD1
j_call: TRBJ2-7
cdr3_nt: TGTGCCAGCAGCCTCGGACAGGGGACGGGCGAGCAGTACTTC
cdr3_aa: CASSLGQGTGEQYF

clone_size: -
v_call: TRBV6-6
d_call: TRBD1
j_call: TRBJ1-1
cdr3_nt: TGTGCCAGCAGCCAAAGCCCGGGACAGGGGAACACTGAAGCTTTCTTT
cdr3_aa: CASSQSPGQGNTEAFF

clone_size: many
v_call: TRBV4-3
d_call: TRBD1
j_call: TRBJ1-2
cdr3_nt: TGCGCCAGCAGCCCCCTAGGTCTGGGACAGGGCTATGGCTACACCTTC
cdr3_aa: CASSPLGLGQGYGYTF

clone_size: once
v_call: TRBV7-8
d_call: -
j_call: TRBJ1-1
cdr3_nt: TGTGCCAGCAGCCCTATAAGGCGGGGGGTGAACACTGAAGCTTTCTTT
cdr3_aa: CASSPIRRGVNTEAFF

clone_size: -
v_call: TRBV9
d_call: -
j_call: TRBJ1-2
cdr3_nt: TGTGCCAGCAGCGTACAGGCTAACTATGGCTACACCTTC
cdr3_aa: CASSVQANYGYTF

clone_size: -
v_call: TRBV7-2
d_call: -
j_call: TRBJ1-5
cdr3_nt: TGTGCCAGCAGCTTAGTCCCCTTAAGGGGGAATCAGCCCCAGCATTTT
cdr3_aa: CASSLVPLRGNQPQHF

clone_size: -
v_call: TRBV19
d_call: -
j_call: TRBJ1-2
cdr3_nt: TGTGCCAGTACAGCAGGGAACTATGGCTACACCTTC
cdr3_aa: CASTAGNYGYTF

clone_size: -
v_call: TRBV5-4
d_call: TRBD1
j_call: TRBJ1-2
cdr3_nt: TGTGCCAGCAGCTTACGGACAGGGCACTATGGCTACACCTTC
cdr3_aa: CASSLRTGHYGYTF

clone_size: -
v_call: TRBV2
d_call: TRBD2
j_call: TRBJ2-3
cdr3_nt: TGTGCCAGCAGTCCGATCGGGGGAGGGACAGATACGCAGTATTTT
cdr3_aa: CASSPIGGGTDTQYF

clone_size: few
v_call: TRBV9
d_call: -
j_call: TRBJ1-2
cdr3_nt: TGTGCCAGCAGCCCTCGGGGGTGGACCAATGGCTACACCTTC
cdr3_aa: CASSPRGWTNGYTF

clone_size: -
v_call: TRBV6-6
d_call: TRBD1
j_call: TRBJ2-7
cdr3_nt: TGTGCCAGCTCTCCATTCCAGGGGGCGTACGAGCAGTACTTC
cdr3_aa: CASSPFQGAYEQYF

clone_size: once
v_call: TRBV28
d_call: TRBD1
j_call: TRBJ1-2
cdr3_nt: TGTGCCAGCAGTTTATTCCACAGGGGTCAGCATGGCTACACCTTC
cdr3_aa: CASSLFHRGQHGYTF

clone_size: few
v_call: TRBV4-1
d_call: -
j_call: TRBJ2-2
cdr3_nt: TGCGCCAGCAGCCAAGATCTGTGGGCGAGGGAGCTGTTTTTT
cdr3_aa: CASSQDLWARELFF

clone_size: few
v_call: TRBV7-9
d_call: -
j_call: TRBJ1-1
cdr3_nt: TGTGCCAGCAGCCCCGGGGGGACGAACACTGAAGCTTTCTTT
cdr3_aa: CASSPGGTNTEAFF

clone_size: -
v_call: TRBV3-1/TRBV3-2
d_call: TRBD1
j_call: TRBJ2-7
cdr3_nt: TGTGCCAGCAGCCCTCGGGACAGGGCGGGCGAGCAGTACTTC
cdr3_aa: CASSPRDRAGEQYF

clone_size: -
v_call: TRBV18
d_call: TRBD1
j_call: TRBJ1-2
cdr3_nt: TGTGCCAGCTCACCAACTACCCAGGGGGTCGGCTATGGCTACACCTTC
cdr3_aa: CASSPTTQGVGYGYTF

clone_size: -
v_call: TRBV6-1
d_call: -
j_call: TRBJ1-1
cdr3_nt: TGTGCCAGCAGTGGAGAGGTCATTGAAGCTTTCTTT
cdr3_aa: CASSGEVIEAFF

clone_size: -
v_call: TRBV5-6
d_call: -
j_call: TRBJ1-1
cdr3_nt: TGTGCCAGCAGCCCCATCTCCCGTTCCACGAGCCCGAACACTGAAGCTTTCTTT
cdr3_aa: CASSPISRSTSPNTEAFF

clone_size: -
v_call: TRBV11-1
d_call: -
j_call: TRBJ1-1
cdr3_nt: TGTGCCAGCAGCTTATTAGTGCAGAACACTGAAGCTTTCTTT
cdr3_aa: CASSLLVQNTEAFF

clone_size: -
v_call: TRBV6-5
d_call: TRBD1
j_call: TRBJ1-6
cdr3_nt: TGTGCCAGCAGTTACGGCGGGGACAGTAATTCACCCCTCCACTTT
cdr3_aa: CASSYGGDSNSPLHF

clone_size: -
v_call: TRBV18
d_call: TRBD1
j_call: TRBJ2-6
cdr3_nt: TGTGCCAGCTCACCACAGGGGGCGACTTCTGGGGCCAACGTCCTGACTTTC
cdr3_aa: CASSPQGATSGANVLTF

clone_size: -
v_call: TRBV15
d_call: -
j_call: TRBJ2-5
cdr3_nt: TGTGCCACCAGCAGGGACAAGTACCAAGAGACCCAGTACTTC
cdr3_aa: CATSRDKYQETQYF

clone_size: -
v_call: TRBV14
d_call: -
j_call: TRBJ2-7
cdr3_nt: TGTGCCAGCAGCCCCAGGGCCGTTTCCTACGAGCAGTACTTC
cdr3_aa: CASSPRAVSYEQYF

clone_size: -
v_call: TRBV5-1
d_call: TRBD2
j_call: TRBJ2-7
cdr3_nt: TGCGCCAGCAGTTCGTCGGGGGGGGCCTACGAGCAGTACTTC
cdr3_aa: CASSSSGGAYEQYF

clone_size: -
v_call: TRBV2
d_call: -
j_call: TRBJ1-1
cdr3_nt: TGTGCCACCACGGGGGGAAACACTGAAGCTTTCTTT
cdr3_aa: CATTGGNTEAFF

clone_size: -
v_call: TRBV5-6
d_call: -
j_call: TRBJ1-2
cdr3_nt: TGTGCCAGCAGCTTGAATAGCTATGGCTACACCTTC
cdr3_aa: CASSLNSYGYTF

clone_size: once
v_call: TRBV12-5
d_call: TRBD1
j_call: TRBJ1-1
cdr3_nt: TGTGCTAGTGGTTTCTGGGGACAGGAAGCTTTCTTT
cdr3_aa: CASGFWGQEAFF

clone_size: -
v_call: TRBV19
d_call: TRBD1
j_call: TRBJ1-2
cdr3_nt: TGTGCCAGTGTTCAGGGGGCGCAGTACCCCTATGGCTACACCTTC
cdr3_aa: CASVQGAQYPYGYTF

clone_size: -
v_call: TRBV30
d_call: -
j_call: TRBJ1-1
cdr3_nt: TGTGCCTGCGCCCGGGTGAACACTGAAGCTTTCTTT
cdr3_aa: CACARVNTEAFF

clone_size: -
v_call: TRBV9
d_call: -
j_call: TRBJ1-2
cdr3_nt: TGTGCCAGCAGCGCCACCCCCGGGGGTAGCTATGGCTACACCTTC
cdr3_aa: CASSATPGGSYGYTF

clone_size: -
v_call: TRBV19
d_call: TRBD1
j_call: TRBJ1-2
cdr3_nt: TGTGCCAGTAGTATTAGGGGACAGGGGTTCGGCTACACCTTC
cdr3_aa: CASSIRGQGFGYTF

clone_size: -
v_call: TRBV19
d_call: TRBD1
j_call: TRBJ1-5
cdr3_nt: TGTGCCAGTAGTGCCCGGGACAGCGCCAATCAGCCCCAGCATTTT
cdr3_aa: CASSARDSANQPQHF

clone_size: -
v_call: TRBV7-3
d_call: TRBD1
j_call: TRBJ2-3
cdr3_nt: TGTGCCAGCAGTCGGGACAGGGGCACAGATACGCAGTATTTT
cdr3_aa: CASSRDRGTDTQYF

clone_size: -
v_call: TRBV19
d_call: TRBD2
j_call: TRBJ2-1
cdr3_nt: TGTGCCAGTAGTTATGGCGGGGGGGCCTGGAATGAGCAGTTCTTC
cdr3_aa: CASSYGGGAWNEQFF

clone_size: -
v_call: TRBV15
d_call: -
j_call: TRBJ2-1
cdr3_nt: TGTGCCACCAGCAGAGAGGAATGGAGTGAGCAGTTCTTC
cdr3_aa: CATSREEWSEQFF

clone_size: once
v_call: TRBV24-1
d_call: TRBD1
j_call: TRBJ2-2
cdr3_nt: TGTGCCACCAGTGATTTCCTAGGGACAGGGCTGGATGGGGAGCTGTTTTTT
cdr3_aa: CATSDFLGTGLDGELFF

clone_size: -
v_call: TRBV7-3
d_call: -
j_call: TRBJ2-2
cdr3_nt: TGTGCCAGCAAGGGGTGGGTGAACACCGGGGAGCTGTTTTTT
cdr3_aa: CASKGWVNTGELFF

clone_size: -
v_call: TRBV2
d_call: TRBD1
j_call: TRBJ2-3
cdr3_nt: TGTGCCACAAACCGGGACAGGGTCACAGATACGCAGTATTTT
cdr3_aa: CATNRDRVTDTQYF

clone_size: -
v_call: TRBV7-9
d_call: TRBD2
j_call: TRBJ2-1
cdr3_nt: TGTGCCAGCAGCTTAAGCCCCGTACTAGCGGGGGGCTACAATGAGCAGTTCTTC
cdr3_aa: CASSLSPVLAGGYNEQFF

clone_size: -
v_call: TRBV19
d_call: -
j_call: TRBJ1-1
cdr3_nt: TGTGCCAGTACCTCGGGGGGGAGGACTGAAGCTTTCTTT
cdr3_aa: CASTSGGRTEAFF

clone_size: -
v_call: TRBV2
d_call: TRBD1
j_call: TRBJ2-3
cdr3_nt: TGTGCCAGCGGGGGACAGGGCACAGATACGCAGTATTTT
cdr3_aa: CASGGQGTDTQYF